The clone carrying this T cell receptor (beta chain) was counted only a few times. Measured with immunoSEQ multiplex PCR; TCRdb has only the in-frame clones, and not every one. In the table there are hundreds of thousands of clones, around 86% of which are singletons. The CDR3 is 15 amino acids. The trim removed 1 base at V and 4 bases at J, leaving 6 bases unmatched. CDR1 is SGHVS and CDR2 is FQNEAQ in the germline V gene. Living in 25 or so US areas, the participants were between roughly 18 and 89 years of age. Allocation to cohorts depended on clinical history reported by the participants. Cohort 3 recovery required two negative PCRs, clearance, or symptom resolution. The data stem from a study of blood T cell repertoires in COVID-19.

This TCR was recovered from a man aged 18-30 years who had recovered from COVID-19. Sequencing was carried out using PBMCs or T cells enriched from blood (not recorded which). The chain has TRBV7-8 and TRBJ1-1; TRBD1 matches 7 bases. Written as DNA, the CDR3 is TGTGCCAGCAGCTTAGGAGGAGGGACAGTCACTGAAGCTTTCTTT. Amino acid sequence: CASSLGGGTVTEAFF.